The 8 T cell receptor beta chains below were found in one sample sequenced in a study of T cells in Graves' hyperthyroidism and ophthalmopathy (dated by TCRdb to between 2018 and 2021). Library creation used multiplex PCR. Sequencer: Illumina HiSeq 2000. TCR beta CDR3 regions were amplified from RNA transcripts. A first-round RT-PCR of the TCR CDR3 used the HTBI primer set with the Qiagen OneStep RT-PCR kit. Clones were called with MiXCR by TCRdb after fastp trimmed the public reads at Q25, and only in-frame beta chains were retained. Under each unique CDR3 protein, matching rows form one entry showing the most common genes and DNA. The sample includes 370,000 or so distinct CDR3 sequences, with roughly 14% observed a single time. The top ten constitute 20% to 25% of the sample. Sequencing was done on a sample of blood. Source of these receptors: a man aged 30 to 45 with Graves' hyperthyroidism that later progressed to Graves' ophthalmopathy.

This clonotype occurred many times. The rearrangement links TRBV20-1 to TRBJ1-1, with D possibly matching TRBD1 (5 bases). Per the germline V gene, CDR1 is DFQATT and CDR2 is SNEGSKA (reference sequence). This CDR3 region has 11 residues. Trimming cost V 6 bases and J 2 bases, with 7 bases left between them. The CDR3 sequence: CSARENTEAFF. The CDR3 coding sequence is TGCAGTGCCAGGGAAAACACTGAAGCTTTCTTT.

This clonotype came up many times. The rearrangement joins TRBV20-1 to TRBJ2-3; 9 positions match TRBD2. The germline V gene has CDR1 DFQATT and CDR2 SNEGSKA (reference sequence). The CDR3 is 13 residues long. Unmatched junction bases numbered 5, after V lost 6 bases and J lost 4 bases. CDR3 residues: CSALSGGSDTQYF. CDR3 sequence (DNA): TGCAGTGCCCTGAGCGGGGGGTCAGATACGCAGTATTTT.

In this sample, this clonotype turned up many times. CDR3 DNA: TGTGCCAGCAGTGACTATCGGGCCGATGAAAAACTGTTTTTT. Translation gives CASSDYRADEKLFF. The V call is TRBV2, the J call TRBJ1-4, with unresolved D. Deletions cut 3 bases from V and 6 bases from J, with 11 bases between. CDR1 is SNHLY and CDR2 is FYNNEI in the germline V gene. CDR3 size: 14 residues.

This clonotype came up many times. This chain uses TRBV28 with TRBJ2-6; no clear D. The CDR3 contains 17 residues. The germline V and J ends were trimmed by 3 bases and 0 bases, with 12 bases remaining between them. Germline loops: CDR1 MDHEN, CDR2 SYDVKM. CDR3 residues: CASSLYGARSGANVLTF. The DNA for the CDR3 is TGTGCCAGCAGTTTGTACGGAGCCCGCTCTGGGGCCAACGTCCTGACTTTC.

Points on this clonotype: One base away lies a much larger clone, so this may be a sequencing read error. V is TRBV9 and J is TRBJ1-3; 7 positions match TRBD1. CDR1 is SGDLS and CDR2 is YYNGEE in the germline V gene. CDR3 length equals 18 residues. The CDR3 region has the DNA TGTGCCAGCAGCTTTCCCGGGACAGTAACCGACTCTGGAAACACCTTATATTTT. Its translation is CASSFPGTVTDSGNTLYF.

This clonotype was seen more than once but under ten times. The chain has TRBV9 and TRBJ2-3; D remains ambiguous. The germline V and J ends were trimmed by 7 bases and 1 base, with 10 bases remaining between them. There are 13 residues in the CDR3. Germline assignment: CDR1 SGDLS and CDR2 YYNGEE. The CDR3 region has the DNA TGTGCCAGCGGCCCCCAGGGCACAGATACGCAGTATTTT. Translating gives CASGPQGTDTQYF. The variable domain in full, with the rest retrieved from reference TRBV9 and TRBJ2-3, is DSGVTQTPKHLITATGQRVTLRCSPRSGDLSVYWYQQSLDQGLQFLIQYYNGEERAKGNILERFSAQQFPDLHSELNLSSLELGDSALYFCASGPQGTDTQYFGPGTRLTVL.

The V call is TRBV5-6, the J call TRBJ1-1; D call uncertain. The CDR3 totals 15 residues. Between the trimmed V and J ends, which lost 0 bases and 3 bases, there was a span of 12 bases. Germline CDR1 and CDR2: SGHDT and YYEEEE. CDR3 loop: CASSLEVGHDTEAFF. The CDR3 nucleotides are TGTGCCAGCAGCTTGGAGGTAGGCCATGACACTGAAGCTTTCTTT.

This clonotype was seen repeatedly, ten times or more. This chain connects TRBV2 to TRBJ2-3; D possibly corresponds to TRBD2 (6 bases). V dropped 6 bases and J dropped 10 bases, with 17 bases sitting between them. Germline CDR1 is SNHLY and CDR2 is FYNNEI. The CDR3 has 13 residues. The CDR3 nucleotides are TGTGCCAGCAGCAAACTCCCCGGGAGAGCGCAGTATTTT. Translation gives CASSKLPGRAQYF.